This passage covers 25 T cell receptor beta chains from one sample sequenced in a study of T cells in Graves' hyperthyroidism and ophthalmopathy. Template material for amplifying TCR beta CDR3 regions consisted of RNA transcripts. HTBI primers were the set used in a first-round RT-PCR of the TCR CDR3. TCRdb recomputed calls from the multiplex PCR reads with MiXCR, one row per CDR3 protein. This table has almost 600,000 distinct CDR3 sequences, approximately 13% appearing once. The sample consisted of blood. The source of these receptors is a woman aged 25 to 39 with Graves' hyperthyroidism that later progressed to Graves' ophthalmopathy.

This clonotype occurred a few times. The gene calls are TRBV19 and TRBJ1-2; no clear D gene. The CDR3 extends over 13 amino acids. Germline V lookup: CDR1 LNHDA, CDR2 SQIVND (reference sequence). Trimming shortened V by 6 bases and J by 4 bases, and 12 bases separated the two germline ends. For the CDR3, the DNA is TGTGCCAGTAGATACGACGGCCTCTATGGCTACACCTTC. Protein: CASRYDGLYGYTF.

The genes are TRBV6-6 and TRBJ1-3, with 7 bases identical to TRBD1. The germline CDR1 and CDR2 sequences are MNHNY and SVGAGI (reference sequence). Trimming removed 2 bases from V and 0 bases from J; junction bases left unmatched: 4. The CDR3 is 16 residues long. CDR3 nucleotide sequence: TGTGCCAGCAGTTACCTTGGGACAGACTCTGGAAACACCATATATTTT. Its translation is CASSYLGTDSGNTIYF.

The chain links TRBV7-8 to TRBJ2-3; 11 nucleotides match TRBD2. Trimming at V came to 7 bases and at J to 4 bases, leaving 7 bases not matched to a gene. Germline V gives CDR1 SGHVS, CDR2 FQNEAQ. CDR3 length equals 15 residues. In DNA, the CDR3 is TGTGCCAGCATTTCTTTAGCGGGAGGGCCAGATACGCAGTATTTT. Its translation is CASISLAGGPDTQYF.

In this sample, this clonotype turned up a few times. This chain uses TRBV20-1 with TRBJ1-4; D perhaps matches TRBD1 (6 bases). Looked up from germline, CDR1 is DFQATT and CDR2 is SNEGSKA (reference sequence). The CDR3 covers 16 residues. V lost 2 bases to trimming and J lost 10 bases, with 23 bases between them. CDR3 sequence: CSARYSETGASGKLFF. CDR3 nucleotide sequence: TGCAGTGCTAGATACTCCGAAACGGGGGCGAGTGGAAAACTGTTTTTT.

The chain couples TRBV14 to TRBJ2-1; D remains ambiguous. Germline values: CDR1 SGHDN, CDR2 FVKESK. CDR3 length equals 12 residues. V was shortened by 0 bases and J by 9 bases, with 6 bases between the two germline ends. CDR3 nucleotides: TGTGCCAGCAGCCAAGATCGTAGTGAGCAGTTCTTC. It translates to CASSQDRSEQFF.

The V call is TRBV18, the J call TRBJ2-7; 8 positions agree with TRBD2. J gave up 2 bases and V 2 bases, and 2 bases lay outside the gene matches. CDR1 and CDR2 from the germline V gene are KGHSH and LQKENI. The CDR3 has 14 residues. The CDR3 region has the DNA TGTGCCAGCTCACCAACGGGAGGGCCCTACGAGCAGTACTTC. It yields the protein CASSPTGGPYEQYF.

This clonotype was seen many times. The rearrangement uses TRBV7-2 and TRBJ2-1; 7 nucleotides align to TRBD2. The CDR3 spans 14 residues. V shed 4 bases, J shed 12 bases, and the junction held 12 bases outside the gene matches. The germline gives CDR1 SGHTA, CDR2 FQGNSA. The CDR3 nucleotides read TGTGCCAGCAGCTCCCAGCGGGAATACCGTATGCAGTTCTTC. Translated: CASSSQREYRMQFF.

CDR3 in amino acids: CASSQGRAISYEQYF. The DNA of the CDR3 is TGCGCCAGCAGCCAGGGCAGGGCTATCTCCTACGAGCAGTACTTC. The chain employs TRBV4-1 and TRBJ2-7, with D perhaps matching TRBD1 (5 bases). CDR1 MGHRA and CDR2 YSYEKL come from the germline V gene. The CDR3 totals 15 residues. Trimming took 3 bases from V and 0 from J, leaving 12 bases between them.

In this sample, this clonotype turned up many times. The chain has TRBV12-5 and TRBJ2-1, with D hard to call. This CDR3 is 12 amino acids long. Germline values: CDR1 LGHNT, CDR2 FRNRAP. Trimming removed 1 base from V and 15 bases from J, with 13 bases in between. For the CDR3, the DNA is TGTGCTAGTGGTTTGGGAGGAACGGCTCCGTTCTTC. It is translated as CASGLGGTAPFF.

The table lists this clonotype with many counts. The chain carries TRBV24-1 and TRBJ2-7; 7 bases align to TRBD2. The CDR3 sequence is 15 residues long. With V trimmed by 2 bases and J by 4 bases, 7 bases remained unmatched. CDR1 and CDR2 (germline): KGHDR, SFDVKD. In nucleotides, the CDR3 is TGTGCCACCAGTGATTCCATAGCGGGTGTTTACGAGCAGTACTTC. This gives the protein CATSDSIAGVYEQYF.

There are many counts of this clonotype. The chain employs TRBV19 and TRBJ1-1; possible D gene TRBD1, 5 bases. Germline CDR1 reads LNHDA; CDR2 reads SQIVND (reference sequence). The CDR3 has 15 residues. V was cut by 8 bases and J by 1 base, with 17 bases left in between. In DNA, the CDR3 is TGTGCCAGTTTCATGGACGGGACCGCGAACACTGAAGCTTTCTTT. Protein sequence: CASFMDGTANTEAFF.

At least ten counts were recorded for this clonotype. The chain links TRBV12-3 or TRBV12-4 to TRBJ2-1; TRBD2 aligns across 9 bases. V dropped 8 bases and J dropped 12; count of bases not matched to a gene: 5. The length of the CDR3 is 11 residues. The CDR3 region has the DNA TGTGCCAGCTCCGGGACTAGCCTGCAGTTCTTC. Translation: CASSGTSLQFF.

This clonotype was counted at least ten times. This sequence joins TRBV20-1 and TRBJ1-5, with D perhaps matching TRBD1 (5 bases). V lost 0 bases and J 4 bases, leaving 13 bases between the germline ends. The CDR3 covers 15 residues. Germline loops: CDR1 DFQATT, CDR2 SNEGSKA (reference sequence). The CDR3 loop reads CSARDPGPRNQPQHF. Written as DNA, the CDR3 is TGCAGTGCTAGAGATCCGGGACCGCGAAATCAGCCCCAGCATTTT.

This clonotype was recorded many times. The CDR3 loop reads CSVDPGLCTPSPDEQYF. The CDR3 DNA is TGCAGCGTGGATCCGGGACTCTGCACCCCAAGTCCCGACGAGCAGTACTTC. This chain uses TRBV29-1 with TRBJ2-7; D is possibly TRBD2 (6 bases). Trimming took off 6 bases at V and 5 bases at J, with 29 bases between the two ends. The V gene's germline CDR1 is SQVTM and CDR2 ANQGSEA. This CDR3 comprises 17 residues.

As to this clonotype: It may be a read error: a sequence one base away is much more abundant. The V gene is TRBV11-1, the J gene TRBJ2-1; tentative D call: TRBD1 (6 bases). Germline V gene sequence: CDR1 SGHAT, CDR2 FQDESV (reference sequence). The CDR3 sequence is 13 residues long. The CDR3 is CARRGEGLNEQFF. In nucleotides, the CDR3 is TGTGCCCGCAGGGGAGAGGGGCTCAATGAGCAGTTCTTC.

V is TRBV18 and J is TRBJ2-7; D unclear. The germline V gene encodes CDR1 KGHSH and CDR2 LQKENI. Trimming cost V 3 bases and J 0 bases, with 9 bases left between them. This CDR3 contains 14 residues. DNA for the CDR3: TGTGCCAGCTCACCCGATCCCCACTCCTACGAGCAGTACTTC. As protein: CASSPDPHSYEQYF.

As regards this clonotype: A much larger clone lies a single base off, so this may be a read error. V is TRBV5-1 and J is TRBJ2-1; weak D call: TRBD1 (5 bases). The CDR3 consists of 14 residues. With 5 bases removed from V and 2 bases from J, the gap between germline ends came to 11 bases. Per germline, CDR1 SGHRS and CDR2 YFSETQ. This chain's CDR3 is CASRSKTAYNEQFF. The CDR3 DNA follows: TGCGCCAGCAGATCGAAGACAGCCTACAATGAGCAGTTCTTC.

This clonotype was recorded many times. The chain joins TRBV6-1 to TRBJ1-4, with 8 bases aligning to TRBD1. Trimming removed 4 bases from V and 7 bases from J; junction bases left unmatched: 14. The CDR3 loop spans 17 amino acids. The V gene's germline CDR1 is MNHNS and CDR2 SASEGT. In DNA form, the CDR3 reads TGTGCCAGCAGTGCATCTCTCCCAGACAGGGGCGGTGAAAAACTGTTTTTT. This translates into CASSASLPDRGGEKLFF.

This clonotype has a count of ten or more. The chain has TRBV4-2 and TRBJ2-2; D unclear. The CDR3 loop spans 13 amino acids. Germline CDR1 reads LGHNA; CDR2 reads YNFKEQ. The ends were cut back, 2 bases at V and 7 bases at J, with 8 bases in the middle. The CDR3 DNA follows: TGTGCCAGCAGCCAAACCTCCGTCGGGGAGCTGTTTTTT. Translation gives CASSQTSVGELFF.

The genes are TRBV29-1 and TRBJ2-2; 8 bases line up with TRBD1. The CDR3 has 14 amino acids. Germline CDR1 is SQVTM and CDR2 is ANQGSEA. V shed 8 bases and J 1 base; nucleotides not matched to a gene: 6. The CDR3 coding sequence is TGCAGCCTCCAGGGGGCGCAGAACACCGGGGAGCTGTTTTTT. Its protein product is CSLQGAQNTGELFF.

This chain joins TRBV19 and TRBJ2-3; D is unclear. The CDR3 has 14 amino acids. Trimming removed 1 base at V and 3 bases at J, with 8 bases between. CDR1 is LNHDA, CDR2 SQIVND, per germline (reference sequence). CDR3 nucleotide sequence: TGTGCCAGTAGTATAGCTGCCTTAACAGATACGCAGTATTTT. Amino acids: CASSIAALTDTQYF.

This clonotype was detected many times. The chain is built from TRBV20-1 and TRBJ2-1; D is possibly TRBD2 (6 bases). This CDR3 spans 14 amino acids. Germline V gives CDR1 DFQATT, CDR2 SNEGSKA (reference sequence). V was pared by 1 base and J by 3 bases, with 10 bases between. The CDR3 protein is CSARVNSGYNEQFF. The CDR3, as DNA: TGCAGTGCTAGAGTGAATAGCGGCTACAATGAGCAGTTCTTC.

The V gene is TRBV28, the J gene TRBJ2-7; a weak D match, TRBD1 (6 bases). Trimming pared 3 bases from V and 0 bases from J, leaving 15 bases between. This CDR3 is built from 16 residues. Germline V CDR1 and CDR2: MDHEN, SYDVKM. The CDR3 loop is CASSFAATGFSYEQYF. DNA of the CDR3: TGTGCCAGCAGTTTCGCGGCCACAGGGTTCTCCTACGAGCAGTACTTC.

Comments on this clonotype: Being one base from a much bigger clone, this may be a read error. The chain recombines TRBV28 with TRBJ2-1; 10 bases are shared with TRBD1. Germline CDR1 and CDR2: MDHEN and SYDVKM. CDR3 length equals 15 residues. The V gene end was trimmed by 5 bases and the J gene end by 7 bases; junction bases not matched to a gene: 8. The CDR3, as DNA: TGTGCCAGCAGTCCCGGACAGGGGGTTGAGAATGAGCAGTTCTTC. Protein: CASSPGQGVENEQFF.

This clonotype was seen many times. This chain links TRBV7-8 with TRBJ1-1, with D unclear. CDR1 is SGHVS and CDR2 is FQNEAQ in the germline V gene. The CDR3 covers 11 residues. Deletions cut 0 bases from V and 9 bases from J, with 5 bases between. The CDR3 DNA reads TGTGCCAGCAGCTTAGCCGCCCAAGCTTTCTTT. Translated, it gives CASSLAAQAFF.